This T cell receptor (beta chain) derives from a study of blood T cell repertoires in COVID-19. Clones were read by immunoSEQ multiplex PCR, and TCRdb kept only the in-frame ones, dropping some. The sample carries a few hundred thousand clones, around 80% recorded once. Participants, about 18 to 100 years old, spanned approximately 26 US areas. Participants' reported clinical history set cohort assignment. The sequence derives from a woman aged 40-49 years with acute COVID-19. The material sequenced was PBMCs or T cells enriched from blood (not recorded which).

The CDR3 spells CASSPDNQETQYF. For the CDR3, the DNA is TGTGCCAGCAGTCCGGACAACCAAGAGACCCAGTACTTC. This rearrangement joins TRBV12-3 or TRBV12-4 to TRBJ2-5; the D gene is possibly TRBD1 (5 bases). Trimming removed 5 bases at V and 0 bases at J, with 7 bases between. This CDR3 is built from 13 residues.